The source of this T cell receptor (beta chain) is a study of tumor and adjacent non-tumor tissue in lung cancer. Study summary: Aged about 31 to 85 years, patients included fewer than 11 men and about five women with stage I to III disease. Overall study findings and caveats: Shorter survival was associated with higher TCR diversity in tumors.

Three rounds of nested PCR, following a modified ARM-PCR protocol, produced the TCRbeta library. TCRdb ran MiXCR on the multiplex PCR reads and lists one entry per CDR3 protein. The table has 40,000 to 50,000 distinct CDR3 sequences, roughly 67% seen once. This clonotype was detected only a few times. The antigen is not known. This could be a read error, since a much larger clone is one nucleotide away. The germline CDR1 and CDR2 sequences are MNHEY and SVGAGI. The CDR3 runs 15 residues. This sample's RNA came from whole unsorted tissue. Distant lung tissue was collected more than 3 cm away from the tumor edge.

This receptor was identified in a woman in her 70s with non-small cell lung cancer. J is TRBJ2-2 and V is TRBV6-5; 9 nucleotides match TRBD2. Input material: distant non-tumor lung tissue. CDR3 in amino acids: CASRAGGPDTGGLFF. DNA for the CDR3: TGTGCCAGCCGGGCGGGAGGGCCGGACACCGGGGGGCTGTTTTTT.